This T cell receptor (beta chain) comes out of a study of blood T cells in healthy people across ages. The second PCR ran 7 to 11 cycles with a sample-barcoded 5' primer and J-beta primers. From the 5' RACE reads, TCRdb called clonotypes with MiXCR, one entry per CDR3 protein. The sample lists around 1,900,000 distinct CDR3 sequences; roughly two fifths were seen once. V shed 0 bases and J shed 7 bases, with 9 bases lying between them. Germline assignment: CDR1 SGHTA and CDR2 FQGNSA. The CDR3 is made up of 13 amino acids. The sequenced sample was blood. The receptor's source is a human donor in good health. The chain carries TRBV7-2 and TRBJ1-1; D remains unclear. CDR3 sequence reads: CASSLAGYGEAFF. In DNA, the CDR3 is TGTGCCAGCAGCTTAGCAGGGTACGGTGAAGCTTTCTTT.